This T cell receptor beta chain was sequenced during a study of regulatory T cells in long-lasting Graves disease. Time point described: newly diagnosed GD, antithyroid drugs for less than 3 months. PBMCs were the source of the RNA used for TCR sequencing. This clonotype has ten or more counts. The CDR3 totals 15 residues. The V gene end was trimmed by 3 bases and the J gene end by 2 bases; junction bases not matched to a gene: 4. Arm-PCR of CDR3 regions and iRepertoire HTBI primers were the basis on which TCR beta libraries were built. TCRdb processed the multiplex PCR reads anew with MiXCR; each CDR3 protein has one entry. The sample holds approximately 540,000 distinct CDR3 sequences, 12% seen once. These data were also reused for a study on T cells in Graves' hyperthyroidism and ophthalmopathy. That report notes: Ophthalmopathy was model-predicted a median around 6.1 months pre-onset.

The origin of this receptor is a woman in her 30s with Graves disease. This specimen consisted of peripheral blood mononuclear cells (PBMCs), obtained at new diagnosis, from a patient treated with antithyroid drugs. The rearrangement links TRBV12-3 or TRBV12-4 to TRBJ1-1; TRBD1 matches 9 bases. In DNA form, the CDR3 reads TGTGCCAGCAGTTTTATGGGACAGGGAAACACTGAAGCTTTCTTT. Protein: CASSFMGQGNTEAFF.